This TCR beta chain was profiled in a study of T cell responses to AZD1222 COVID-19 vaccine. Whole-study findings and limits: White British donors predominated, females outnumbered males, and clonal diversity was possibly underestimated. Two doses of AZD1222 preceded a rise in Spike-specific TCR breadth and depth. Seropositive AZD1222 recipients at baseline numbered only five to seven.

Per germline, CDR1 SGHNT and CDR2 YYREEE (reference sequence). This CDR3 contains 14 residues. V was clipped by 4 bases and J by 6 bases; unmatched bases: 5. Worth noting for this clone: What it recognizes is unknown.

The method was immunoSEQ multiplex PCR; TCRdb's version includes in-frame clones alone and lacks a portion of them. In the table there are 95,000 to 150,000 clones, around 92% of which are singletons. The TCR comes from an adult who received the AZD1222 COVID-19 vaccine. The sample here was peripheral blood, taken 28 days after the second AZD1222 dose. The gene calls are TRBV5-4 and TRBJ1-4; 8 nucleotides agree with TRBD1. Here the CDR3 DNA reads TGTGCCAGCAGCACAACAGGGGGGGATGAAAAACTGTTTTTT. This codes for CASSTTGGDEKLFF.